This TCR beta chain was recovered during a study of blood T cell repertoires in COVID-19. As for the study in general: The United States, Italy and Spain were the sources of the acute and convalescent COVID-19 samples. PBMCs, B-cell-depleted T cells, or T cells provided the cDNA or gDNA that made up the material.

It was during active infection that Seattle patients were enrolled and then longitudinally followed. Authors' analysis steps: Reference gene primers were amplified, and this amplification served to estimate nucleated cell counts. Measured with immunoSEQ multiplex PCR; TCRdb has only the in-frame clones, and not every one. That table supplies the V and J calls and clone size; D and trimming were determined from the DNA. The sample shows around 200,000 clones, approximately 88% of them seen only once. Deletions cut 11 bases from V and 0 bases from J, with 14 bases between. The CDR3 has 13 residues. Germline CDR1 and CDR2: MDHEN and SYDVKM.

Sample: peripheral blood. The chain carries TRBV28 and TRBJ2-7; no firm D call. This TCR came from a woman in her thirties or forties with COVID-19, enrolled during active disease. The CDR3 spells CASRPVLSYEQYF. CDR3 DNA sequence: TGTGCCTCGCGGCCAGTCCTCTCCTACGAGCAGTACTTC.